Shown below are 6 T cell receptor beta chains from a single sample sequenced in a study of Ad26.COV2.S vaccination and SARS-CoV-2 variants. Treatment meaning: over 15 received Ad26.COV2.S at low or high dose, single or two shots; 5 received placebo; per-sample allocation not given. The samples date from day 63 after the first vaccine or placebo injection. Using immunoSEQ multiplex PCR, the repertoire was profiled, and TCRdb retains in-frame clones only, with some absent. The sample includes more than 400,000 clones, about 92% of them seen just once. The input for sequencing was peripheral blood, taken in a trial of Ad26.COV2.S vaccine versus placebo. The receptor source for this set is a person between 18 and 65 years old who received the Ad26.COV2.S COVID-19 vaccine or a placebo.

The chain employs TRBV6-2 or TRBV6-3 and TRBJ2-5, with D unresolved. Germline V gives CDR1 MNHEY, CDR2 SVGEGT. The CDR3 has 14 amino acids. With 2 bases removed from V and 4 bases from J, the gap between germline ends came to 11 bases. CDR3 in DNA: TGTGCCAGCAGTTACCATGATTCGGGAGAGACCCAGTACTTC. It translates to CASSYHDSGETQYF.

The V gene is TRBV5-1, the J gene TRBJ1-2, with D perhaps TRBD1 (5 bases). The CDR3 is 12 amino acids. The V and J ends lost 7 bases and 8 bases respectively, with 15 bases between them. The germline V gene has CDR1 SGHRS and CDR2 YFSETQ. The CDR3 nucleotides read TGCGCCAGCGGGGACGGTACCAGGGGCTACACCTTC. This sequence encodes CASGDGTRGYTF.

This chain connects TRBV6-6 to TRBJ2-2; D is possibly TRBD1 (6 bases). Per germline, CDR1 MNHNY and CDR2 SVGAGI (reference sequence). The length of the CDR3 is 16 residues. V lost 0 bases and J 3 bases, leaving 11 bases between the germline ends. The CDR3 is CASSYSTGLDTGELFF. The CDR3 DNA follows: TGTGCCAGCAGTTACTCGACAGGATTGGACACCGGGGAGCTGTTTTTT.

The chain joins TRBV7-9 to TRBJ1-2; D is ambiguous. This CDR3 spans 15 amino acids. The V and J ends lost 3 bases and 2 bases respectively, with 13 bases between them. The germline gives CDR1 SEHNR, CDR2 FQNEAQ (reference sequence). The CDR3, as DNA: TGTGCCAGCAGCTTCAGCCAGACCAAAAACTATGGCTACACCTTC. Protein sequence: CASSFSQTKNYGYTF.

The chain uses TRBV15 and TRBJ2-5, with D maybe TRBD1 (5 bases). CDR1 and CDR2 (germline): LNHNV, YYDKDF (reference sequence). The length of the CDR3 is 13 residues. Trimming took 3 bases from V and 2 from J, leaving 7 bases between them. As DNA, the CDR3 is TGTGCCACCAGCAGCAGACAGCAAGAGACCCAGTACTTC. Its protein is CATSSRQQETQYF.

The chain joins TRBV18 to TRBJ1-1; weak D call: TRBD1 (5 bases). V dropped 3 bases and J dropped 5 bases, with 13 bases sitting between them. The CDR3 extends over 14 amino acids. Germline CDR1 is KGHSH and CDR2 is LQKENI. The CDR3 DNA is TGTGCCAGCTCACCCCCAGGGTCTTGGACTGAAGCTTTCTTT. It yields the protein CASSPPGSWTEAFF.